This T cell receptor (beta chain) originates from a study of cytomegalovirus exposure and HLA in healthy donors. General observations from the study: Sequencing depth across donors, presence/absence analyses assumed, was roughly uniform. It was confirmed in vitro that a few of the CMV-associated chains were specific for CMV antigens. Per published accounts, TCR beta sequences correctly predicted the HLA-A and HLA-B alleles of most subjects.

With respect to this clone: Its target is not known.

60 Vbeta and 13 Jbeta primers were used in PCR. Data came from immunoSEQ multiplex PCR; TCRdb stores just in-frame clones and leaves some out. The repertoire holds approximately 190,000 clones, with 80% as singletons. The sample taken for sequencing was PBMCs. The sequence derives from a man aged 35-49 years in good health and CMV-seropositive.

Here the CDR3 reads CASSPSYGAYEQYF. CDR3 nucleotides: TGTGCCAGCTCCCCGTCCTACGGGGCCTACGAGCAGTACTTC. The chain combines TRBV18 with TRBJ2-7; possibly TRBD2 for D (5 bases). CDR1 and CDR2 from the germline V gene are KGHSH and LQKENI. Trimming stripped 6 bases from V and 2 bases from J, with 14 bases between. The CDR3 is 14 amino acids.